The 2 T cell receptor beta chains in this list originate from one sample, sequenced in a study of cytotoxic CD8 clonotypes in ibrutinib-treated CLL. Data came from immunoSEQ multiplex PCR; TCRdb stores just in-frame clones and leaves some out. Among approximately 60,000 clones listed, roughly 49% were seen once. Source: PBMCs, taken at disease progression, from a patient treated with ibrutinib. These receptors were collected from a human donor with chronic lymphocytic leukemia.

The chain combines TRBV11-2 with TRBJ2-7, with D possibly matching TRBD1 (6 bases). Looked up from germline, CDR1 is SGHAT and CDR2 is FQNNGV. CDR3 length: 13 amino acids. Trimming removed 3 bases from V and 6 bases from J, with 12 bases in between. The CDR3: CASSFTGFAEQYF. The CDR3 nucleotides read TGTGCCAGCAGCTTTACAGGGTTTGCCGAGCAGTACTTC.

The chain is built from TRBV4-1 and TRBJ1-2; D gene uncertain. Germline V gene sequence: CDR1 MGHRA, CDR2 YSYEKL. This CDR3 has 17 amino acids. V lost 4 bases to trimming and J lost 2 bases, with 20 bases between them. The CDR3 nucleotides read TGCGCCAGCAGCCTGGACTCTCCGACGTATTTGAACTATGGCTACACCTTC. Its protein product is CASSLDSPTYLNYGYTF.